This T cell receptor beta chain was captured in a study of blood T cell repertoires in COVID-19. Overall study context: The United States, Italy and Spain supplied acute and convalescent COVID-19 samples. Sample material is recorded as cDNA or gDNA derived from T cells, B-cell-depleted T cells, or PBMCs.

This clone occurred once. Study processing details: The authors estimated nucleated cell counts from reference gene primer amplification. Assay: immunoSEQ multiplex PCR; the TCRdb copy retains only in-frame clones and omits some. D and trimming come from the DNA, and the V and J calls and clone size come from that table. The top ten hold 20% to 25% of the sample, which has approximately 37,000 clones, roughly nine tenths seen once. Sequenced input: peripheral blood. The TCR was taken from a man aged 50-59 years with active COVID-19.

The DNA for the CDR3 is TGTGCCAGCAGTTACCGCGAGTTAGGGGGTAACTACAATGAGCAGTTCTTC. Its translation is CASSYRELGGNYNEQFF. The rearrangement uses TRBV6-2 or TRBV6-3 and TRBJ2-1, with TRBD1 as a possible D gene (6 bases). Looked up from germline, CDR1 is MNHEY and CDR2 is SVGEGT. This CDR3 region has 17 residues. The germline V and J ends were trimmed by 2 bases and 3 bases, with 17 bases remaining between them.